The 10 T cell receptor beta chains reported below all come from one sample, sequenced in a study of OX40 agonist ivuxolimab in advanced cancers. TCRdb keeps only in-frame clones here, not all; method: immunoSEQ multiplex PCR. The sample comprises about 78,000 clones, roughly 84% of which are singletons, and 0.2% to 0.3% rests with the top ten. This sample comprised CD4+ or CD8+ T cells sorted from blood, obtained in a trial of the OX40 agonist ivuxolimab. The receptors were sampled from an adult with an advanced solid tumor such as melanoma, head and neck, liver or kidney cancer.

The chain combines TRBV5-1 with TRBJ2-5; D possibly corresponds to TRBD1 (6 bases). The CDR3 sequence is 15 residues long. The V end lost 0 bases, the J end lost 9 bases, and 18 bases lay between the germline ends. Germline CDR1 SGHRS, CDR2 YFSETQ. The DNA of the CDR3 is TGCGCCAGCAGCTTGGGACAGGCCTCGAATGCGGCCCAGTACTTC. Translating it yields CASSLGQASNAAQYF.

The gene calls are TRBV11-1 and TRBJ1-1; 7 bases are a match to TRBD1. Trimming took 8 bases from V and 0 from J; bases not matched to a gene: 6. The CDR3 contains 14 residues. Germline V gives CDR1 SGHAT, CDR2 FQDESV (reference sequence). The DNA for the CDR3 is TGTGCCAGCTCACAGGGGCAGTTGAACACTGAAGCTTTCTTT. Residues: CASSQGQLNTEAFF.

The chain uses TRBV5-1 and TRBJ2-3, with D perhaps TRBD1 (5 bases). The germline V and J ends were trimmed by 3 bases and 0 bases, with 8 bases remaining between them. This CDR3 is built from 14 residues. CDR1 SGHRS and CDR2 YFSETQ come from the germline V gene. The CDR3 bases are TGCGCCAGCAGCTCCCGACAGAGCACAGATACGCAGTATTTT. It encodes CASSSRQSTDTQYF.

This chain links TRBV7-9 with TRBJ2-3; 13 nucleotides align to TRBD2. V lost 6 bases to trimming and J lost 4 bases; unmatched junction nucleotides: 7. Germline CDR1 and CDR2: SEHNR and FQNEAQ (reference sequence). The CDR3 extends over 16 amino acids. Written as DNA, the CDR3 is TGTGCCAGCAGGTGGACTAGCGGGAGTTCGGCAGATACGCAGTATTTT. Translation gives CASRWTSGSSADTQYF.

The count of this clone is one. The chain combines TRBV11-3 with TRBJ1-4, with D perhaps TRBD1 (5 bases). CDR1 and CDR2 (germline): SGHNT, YENEEA. The CDR3 is 14 residues long. Trimming left V 5 bases short and J 8 bases short, with 15 bases between. CDR3 in amino acids: CASSPGTSEEKLFF. DNA of the CDR3: TGTGCCAGCAGCCCTGGGACTTCGGAAGAAAAACTGTTTTTT.

The chain uses TRBV6-1 and TRBJ1-4, with 9 nucleotides matching TRBD1. The CDR3 length is 14 residues. After removal of 7 bases from V and 2 bases from J, the junction contained 2 bases not matched to a gene. CDR1 MNHNS and CDR2 SASEGT come from the germline V gene. CDR3 in DNA: TGTGCCAGCAAGGGACAGGGTACTAATGAAAAACTGTTTTTT. This sequence encodes CASKGQGTNEKLFF.

The chain carries TRBV6-5 and TRBJ1-2; 8 nucleotides align to TRBD1. The germline gives CDR1 MNHEY, CDR2 SVGAGI. With V trimmed by 4 bases and J by 8 bases, 12 bases remained unmatched. The CDR3 covers 15 residues. This chain's CDR3 is CASSFGQGGVWGYTF. The DNA for the CDR3 is TGTGCCAGCAGTTTCGGACAGGGAGGAGTATGGGGCTACACCTTC.

This clone was detected only once. The V gene is TRBV4-1, the J gene TRBJ1-3; D unclear. CDR1 is MGHRA and CDR2 is YSYEKL in the germline V gene. The CDR3 totals 13 residues. Between the trimmed V and J ends, which lost 6 bases and 4 bases, there was a span of 10 bases. The CDR3 loop reads CASSTLGGNTIYF. The CDR3 nucleotides read TGCGCCAGCAGTACCCTCGGGGGAAACACCATATATTTT.

V gene TRBV28 combines with J gene TRBJ1-1; a weak D match, TRBD1 (5 bases). Trimming cost V 9 bases and J 4 bases, with 15 bases left between them. This CDR3 is built from 13 residues. Germline V gives CDR1 MDHEN, CDR2 SYDVKM. CDR3 region: CASSGGGGTEAFF. The CDR3 DNA follows: TGTGCCAGTAGTGGGGGGGGTGGCACTGAAGCTTTCTTT.

The chain carries TRBV18 and TRBJ1-2; no definite D call. V was pared by 6 bases and J by 0 bases, with 8 bases between. The germline gives CDR1 KGHSH, CDR2 LQKENI. This CDR3 spans 13 amino acids. CDR3 sequence reads: CASSESANYGYTF. DNA of the CDR3: TGTGCCAGCTCCGAGTCAGCTAACTATGGCTACACCTTC.